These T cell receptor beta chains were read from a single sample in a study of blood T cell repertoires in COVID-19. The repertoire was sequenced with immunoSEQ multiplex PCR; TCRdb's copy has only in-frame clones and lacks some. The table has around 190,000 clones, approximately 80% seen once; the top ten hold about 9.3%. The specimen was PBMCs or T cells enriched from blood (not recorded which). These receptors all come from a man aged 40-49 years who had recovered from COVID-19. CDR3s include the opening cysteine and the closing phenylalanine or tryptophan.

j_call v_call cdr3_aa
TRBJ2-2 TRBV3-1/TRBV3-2 CASSQPTTSGGARKAGELFF
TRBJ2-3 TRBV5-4 CASSLMDIFSGTDTQYF
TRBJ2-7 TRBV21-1 CASRERDPPYEQYF
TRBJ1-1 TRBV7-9 CASSSTPGQNTEAFF
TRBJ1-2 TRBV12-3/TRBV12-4 CASSLASGGGYTF
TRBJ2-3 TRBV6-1 CASSEYTDTQYF
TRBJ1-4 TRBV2 CASSRTGINEKLFF
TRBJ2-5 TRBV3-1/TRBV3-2 CASSPEGLAGETQYF
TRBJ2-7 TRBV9 CASSLAAGAIGEQYF
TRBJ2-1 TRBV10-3 CAINRAAYNEQFF
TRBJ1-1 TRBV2 CASSKQGAVGTEAFF
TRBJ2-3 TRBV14 CASSHAGAQSTDTQYF
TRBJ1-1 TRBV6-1 CASSEPPGGSSNTEAFF
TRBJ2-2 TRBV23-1 CASASGTTHRGAVF
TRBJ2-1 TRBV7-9 CASSLGAASYNEQFF
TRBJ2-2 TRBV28 CASRLGLAGSTGELFF
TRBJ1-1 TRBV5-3 CARSFGQGRVMGLNTEAFF
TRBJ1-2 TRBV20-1 CSASGGLLAQGKGYTF
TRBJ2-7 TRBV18 CASSPANKNYEQYF
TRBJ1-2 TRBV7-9 CASSFGSGVEGYGYTF
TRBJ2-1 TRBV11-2 CASSLDRRGEQFF
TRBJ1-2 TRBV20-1 CSAQVSYGYTF
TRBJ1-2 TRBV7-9 CASSLGQGARYGYTF
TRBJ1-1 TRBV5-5 CASSSLDRSGNTEAFF
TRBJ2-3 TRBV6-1 CASSENSGNTQYF
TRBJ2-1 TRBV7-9 CASSLSAPGDEQFF
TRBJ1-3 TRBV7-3 CASSLTSSGNSGNTIYF
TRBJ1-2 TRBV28 CASRSYQGNYGYTF
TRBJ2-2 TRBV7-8 CASTTVGGNTGELFF
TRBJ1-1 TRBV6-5 CASTKHRVNTEAFF
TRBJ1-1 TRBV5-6 CASSLVPGANTEAFF
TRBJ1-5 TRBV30 CAWSPGQGVNQPQHF
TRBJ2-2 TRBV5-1 CASSLRQGGTTGELFF
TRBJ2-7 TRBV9 CASGSGDSYEQYF
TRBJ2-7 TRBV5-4 CASSLGQLPYEQYF
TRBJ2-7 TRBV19 CASRDGQGATYEQYF
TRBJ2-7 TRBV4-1 CASSQDLTLEQYF
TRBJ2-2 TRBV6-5 CASSYHGQGETGELFF
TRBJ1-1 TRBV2 CASSLGEGTEAFF
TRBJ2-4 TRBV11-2 CASGERAKNIQYF
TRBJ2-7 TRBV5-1 CASSSSGNEQYF
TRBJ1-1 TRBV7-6 CASSSQGRSEAFF
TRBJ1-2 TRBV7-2 CASSLTWTGGGYGYTF
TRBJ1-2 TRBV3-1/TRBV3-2 CASRPSTGTHYGYTF
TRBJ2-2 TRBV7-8 CASRSGTANTGELFF
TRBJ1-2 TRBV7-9 CASSLSELDGYGYTF
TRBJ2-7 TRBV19 CASSLGTGVSYEQYF